The 27 T cell receptor beta chains below all came from one sample that was sequenced in a study of Ad26.COV2.S vaccination and SARS-CoV-2 variants. The repertoire was sequenced with immunoSEQ multiplex PCR; TCRdb's copy has only in-frame clones and lacks some. Of about half a million clones listed, roughly nine tenths are singletons. The treatment here: roughly 20 received Ad26.COV2.S at low or high dose, single or two shots; roughly five received placebo; per-sample allocation not given. The samples were gathered on day 63 after the first injection of vaccine or placebo. The source was peripheral blood, collected in a trial of Ad26.COV2.S vaccine versus placebo. These receptors were collected from a person aged 18 to 65 who received the Ad26.COV2.S COVID-19 vaccine or a placebo.

The rearrangement uses TRBV28 and TRBJ2-2, with a weak D call TRBD1 (6 bases). CDR1 is MDHEN and CDR2 is SYDVKM in the germline V gene. V lost 11 bases and J 6 bases, leaving 19 bases between the germline ends. CDR3 length equals 14 residues. The chain's CDR3 is CAAVTGVPSGELFF. DNA of the CDR3: TGTGCCGCGGTGACAGGAGTCCCTTCCGGGGAGCTGTTTTTT. Using reference TRBV28 and TRBJ2-2 for the parts outside the CDR3, the full variable domain is DVKVTQSSRYLVKRTGEKVFLECVQDMDHENMFWYRQDPGLGLRLIYFSYDVKMKEKGDIPEGYSVSREKKERFSLILESASTNQTSMYLCAAVTGVPSGELFFGEGSRLTVL.

CDR3 DNA sequence: TGTGCCAGCAGCTTAGTTGGGGGAAGCTCCTACGAGCAGTACTTC. Translated, it gives CASSLVGGSSYEQYF. J is TRBJ2-7 and V is TRBV7-8; D possibly matches TRBD1 or TRBD2 (5 bases each). Trimming pared 1 base from V and 0 bases from J, leaving 10 bases between. The CDR3 spans 15 residues. CDR1 SGHVS and CDR2 FQNEAQ come from the germline V gene.

The chain employs TRBV6-9 and TRBJ1-5; a possible D gene is TRBD1 (6 bases). The ends were cut back, 1 base at V and 0 bases at J, with 13 bases in the middle. Germline CDR1 reads MNHGY; CDR2 reads SVAAGI. The CDR3 has 17 residues. The DNA of the CDR3 is TGTGCCAGCAGTTATTATCAGGGGCCCTATAGCAATCAGCCCCAGCATTTT. As protein: CASSYYQGPYSNQPQHF.

This chain uses TRBV12-3 or TRBV12-4 with TRBJ2-1, with D possibly matching TRBD2 (5 bases). This CDR3 is built from 13 residues. V gave up 5 bases and J gave up 10 bases, with 15 bases separating them. DNA of the CDR3: TGTGCCAGCAGTACCCCTAGCAGGACGGAGCAGTTCTTC. Translating it yields CASSTPSRTEQFF.

The chain is built from TRBV2 and TRBJ1-2; TRBD1 matches at 8 bases. The V gene's germline CDR1 is SNHLY and CDR2 FYNNEI. Trimming at V came to 8 bases and at J to 8 bases, leaving 13 bases not matched to a gene. The CDR3 sequence is 14 residues long. The DNA for the CDR3 is TGTGCCAGCTTCAGGACAGGGAGGGTCTGGGGCTACACCTTC. Translation gives CASFRTGRVWGYTF.

This chain links TRBV3-1 (or the pseudogene TRBV3-2) with TRBJ2-2; 9 nucleotides align to TRBD2. The CDR3 consists of 17 residues. Unmatched junction bases numbered 5, after V lost 1 base and J lost 2 bases. CDR1 and CDR2 (germline): LGHDT, YNNKEL (reference sequence). CDR3: CASSQGQLAGNTGELFF. The DNA of the CDR3 is TGTGCCAGCAGCCAAGGCCAACTAGCGGGTAACACCGGGGAGCTGTTTTTT.

The genes are TRBV19 and TRBJ2-1; 9 bases agree with TRBD2. Germline-derived CDR1 and CDR2 are LNHDA and SQIVND (reference sequence). The CDR3 consists of 15 residues. V shed 5 bases, J shed 5 bases, and the junction held 7 bases outside the gene matches. The CDR3 region is CASSVSGGPNNEQFF. The CDR3, as DNA: TGTGCCAGTAGTGTTAGCGGGGGACCTAACAATGAGCAGTTCTTC.

V is TRBV6-6 and J is TRBJ1-5; no clear D. CDR3 length: 17 amino acids. Between the trimmed V and J ends, which lost 5 bases and 0 bases, there was a span of 17 bases. Germline lookup yields CDR1 MNHNY and CDR2 SVGAGI (reference sequence). CDR3 residues: CASSLTYGNYSNQPQHF. The CDR3 bases are TGTGCCAGCAGTCTTACCTATGGGAACTATAGCAATCAGCCCCAGCATTTT.

The gene calls are TRBV12-3 or TRBV12-4 and TRBJ1-6, with a weak D call TRBD1 (6 bases). The CDR3 sequence is 12 residues long. The V end lost 3 bases, the J end lost 14 bases, and 11 bases lay between the germline ends. Written as DNA, the CDR3 is TGTGCCAGCAGTTTCGGGGGGCTTGCCCTCCACTTT. It translates to CASSFGGLALHF.

This rearrangement joins TRBV27 to TRBJ2-7, with D hard to call. Deletions cut 2 bases from V and 0 bases from J, with 5 bases between. The germline V gene encodes CDR1 MNHEY and CDR2 SMNVEV (reference sequence). The CDR3 is made up of 13 amino acids. Written as DNA, the CDR3 is TGTGCCAGCAGTTTAGGGTACTCCTACGAGCAGTACTTC. Amino acids: CASSLGYSYEQYF.

The chain links TRBV9 to TRBJ1-6; a possible D gene is TRBD1 (5 bases). Germline-derived CDR1 and CDR2 are SGDLS and YYNGEE. Trimming pared 2 bases from V and 10 bases from J, leaving 13 bases between. The CDR3 totals 14 residues. CDR3 DNA: TGTGCCAGCAGCGTGGGGGTGGAGTACTCACCCCTCCACTTT. This codes for CASSVGVEYSPLHF.

V gene TRBV28 combines with J gene TRBJ2-7; 8 bases align to TRBD1. Trimming cost V 2 bases and J 5 bases; bases outside gene matches: 5. CDR1 MDHEN and CDR2 SYDVKM come from the germline V gene. This CDR3 is 14 amino acids long. The CDR3 region is CASSLADRVNEQYF. CDR3 nucleotide sequence: TGTGCCAGCAGTTTAGCGGACAGGGTCAACGAGCAGTACTTC.

The chain links TRBV28 to TRBJ1-2; D is uncertain. V dropped 3 bases and J dropped 8 bases, with 13 bases sitting between them. The CDR3 loop spans 13 amino acids. The germline gives CDR1 MDHEN, CDR2 SYDVKM. CDR3 sequence reads: CASSLEADRGYTF. In nucleotides, the CDR3 is TGTGCCAGCAGTTTGGAGGCAGACCGGGGCTACACCTTC.

The V and J genes are TRBV19 and TRBJ2-2; 8 bases match TRBD1. This CDR3 has 17 residues. Trimming took 4 bases from V and 6 from J; bases not matched to a gene: 13. Germline V lookup: CDR1 LNHDA, CDR2 SQIVND (reference sequence). CDR3 residues: CASSNRGIFRRAGELFF. In DNA form, the CDR3 reads TGTGCCAGTAGTAACAGGGGGATCTTCCGAAGGGCCGGGGAGCTGTTTTTT.

As for this clone: This sample includes further DNA sequences coding for the same CDR3. The rearrangement uses TRBV7-9 and TRBJ2-5; D might be TRBD2 (5 bases). The germline gives CDR1 SEHNR, CDR2 FQNEAQ (reference sequence). The ends were cut back, 1 base at V and 4 bases at J, with 7 bases in the middle. The CDR3 length is 13 residues. CDR3 protein: CASSLVGGETQYF. Written as DNA, the CDR3 is TGTGCCAGCAGCTTAGTAGGAGGAGAGACCCAGTACTTC.

V gene TRBV10-2 combines with J gene TRBJ2-6; D is unclear. The CDR3 totals 17 residues. The V gene lost 5 bases and the J gene lost 4 bases, with 18 bases spanning the gap. Germline V gene sequence: CDR1 WSHSY, CDR2 SAAADI. The CDR3 region has the DNA TGCGCCAGCAGTCGGGCGAACCCTTCCGGAGGGGCCAACGTCCTGACTTTC. Translation: CASSRANPSGGANVLTF.

This sequence joins TRBV18 and TRBJ1-3, with D hard to call. Germline lookup yields CDR1 KGHSH and CDR2 LQKENI. This CDR3 comprises 15 residues. The V gene lost 6 bases and the J gene lost 3 bases, with 15 bases spanning the gap. CDR3 DNA sequence: TGTGCCAGCTCGTCGACCCGAGTAGGTGGAAACACCATATATTTT. Protein: CASSSTRVGGNTIYF.

The J gene is TRBJ1-2, the V gene TRBV6-5; 11 nucleotides align to TRBD1. Germline V CDR1 and CDR2: MNHEY, SVGAGI. J was trimmed by 8 bases and V by 7 bases; bases with no gene match: 9. The length of the CDR3 is 14 residues. CDR3 sequence (DNA): TGTGCCAGCACCCTGGGACAGGGGGAGGAGGGCTACACCTTC. Protein sequence: CASTLGQGEEGYTF.

The chain recombines TRBV18 with TRBJ2-3; TRBD2 aligns across 7 bases. The CDR3 runs 15 residues. Per the germline V gene, CDR1 is KGHSH and CDR2 is LQKENI. After removal of 6 bases from V and 1 base from J, the junction contained 7 bases not matched to a gene. The DNA of the CDR3 is TGTGCCAGCTCTGCGACTAGCTTGGGCACAGATACGCAGTATTTT. Translation: CASSATSLGTDTQYF. Using reference TRBV18 and TRBJ2-3 for the parts outside the CDR3, the full variable domain is NAGVMQNPRHLVRRRGQEARLRCSPMKGHSHVYWYRQLPEEGLKFMVYLQKENIIDESGMPKERFSAEFPKEGPSILRIQQVVRGDSAAYFCASSATSLGTDTQYFGPGTRLTVL.

The chain carries TRBV29-1 and TRBJ1-2; 7 bases match TRBD1. Germline-derived CDR1 and CDR2 are SQVTM and ANQGSEA. The CDR3 consists of 14 residues. The CDR3 DNA reads TGCCTGGTCGGGCCCGGGACAGCCGACTATGGCTACACCTTC. Translated: CLVGPGTADYGYTF. The full variable domain, completed using reference TRBV29-1 and TRBJ1-2, is SAVISQKPSRDICQRGTSLTIQCQVDSQVTMMFWYRQQPGQSLTLIATANQGSEATYESGFVIDKFPISRPNLTFSTLTVSNMSPEDSSIYLCLVGPGTADYGYTFGSGTRLTVV.

The gene calls are TRBV2 and TRBJ1-5; no reliable D call. Germline loops: CDR1 SNHLY, CDR2 FYNNEI. The CDR3 totals 13 residues. Between the trimmed V and J ends, which lost 4 bases and 3 bases, there was a span of 7 bases. CDR3 coding DNA: TGTGCCAGCAGTGGTTATTCCAATCAGCCCCAGCATTTT. This sequence encodes CASSGYSNQPQHF.

V and J are TRBV18 and TRBJ1-6; D might be TRBD1 (5 bases). Germline lookup yields CDR1 KGHSH and CDR2 LQKENI. This CDR3 region has 15 residues. V dropped 3 bases and J dropped 7 bases, with 13 bases sitting between them. CDR3 sequence (DNA): TGTGCCAGCTCACCGCGGGACCCAGCAAATTCACCCCTCCACTTT. Protein: CASSPRDPANSPLHF.

The chain has TRBV28 and TRBJ1-5; D is perhaps TRBD1 (5 bases). The germline CDR1 and CDR2 sequences are MDHEN and SYDVKM. The CDR3 is 14 residues long. Trimming pared 6 bases from V and 6 bases from J, leaving 15 bases between. In DNA form, the CDR3 reads TGTGCCAGCAGGATCCCAGGGCCCCCTCAGCCCCAGCATTTT. The encoded protein is CASRIPGPPQPQHF.

This sequence joins TRBV6-2 or TRBV6-3 and TRBJ1-1; D uncertain. CDR1 and CDR2 from the germline V gene are MNHEY and SVGEGT. V lost 5 bases to trimming and J lost 5 bases, with 9 bases between them. The CDR3 loop spans 12 amino acids. CDR3 nucleotide sequence: TGTGCCAGCAGTCAACCCGGAACTGAAGCTTTCTTT. This codes for CASSQPGTEAFF.

The sample holds one count of this clone. V is TRBV6-2 or TRBV6-3 and J is TRBJ2-1; 8 bases match TRBD2. The CDR3 runs to 17 residues. The trim removed 6 bases at V and 5 bases at J, leaving 15 bases unmatched. Germline V gene lookup returns CDR1 MNHEY and CDR2 SVGEGT. CDR3 residues: CASSPVVGGRTNNEQFF. For the CDR3, the DNA is TGTGCCAGCAGCCCGGTCGTCGGCGGGAGGACGAACAATGAGCAGTTCTTC.

The rearrangement uses TRBV5-1 and TRBJ2-2, with D perhaps matching TRBD2 (5 bases). Germline CDR1 is SGHRS and CDR2 is YFSETQ. The CDR3 extends over 14 amino acids. V was cut by 1 base and J by 6 bases, with 10 bases left in between. The DNA for the CDR3 is TGCGCCAGCAGCTTGTCTTCCGGGGCCGGGGAGCTGTTTTTT. It translates to CASSLSSGAGELFF.

The chain uses TRBV5-1 and TRBJ1-1; D might be TRBD1 (6 bases). Germline V gene lookup returns CDR1 SGHRS and CDR2 YFSETQ. This CDR3 spans 15 amino acids. V was clipped by 3 bases and J by 4 bases, with 16 bases between them. This chain's CDR3 is CASSWGQVGTTEAFF. The CDR3 DNA sequence: TGCGCCAGCAGCTGGGGGCAGGTTGGCACCACTGAAGCTTTCTTT.